Below, one TCR beta chain is given with its context. Its antigen is undetermined. This sample was included in a study of T cell responses to AZD1222 COVID-19 vaccine. Sequencing was performed with immunoSEQ multiplex PCR; in TCRdb, only in-frame clones are kept and a portion is missing. The sample gives approximately 100,000 clones, just over 90% of which show up once; approximately 5% is in the top ten. Unmatched junction bases numbered 10, after V lost 8 bases and J lost 4 bases. Germline V gene data show CDR1 as ENHRY and CDR2 as SYGVKD. The CDR3 length is 15 residues. Regarding the study as a whole: Clonal diversity may have been underestimated in mostly white British donors.

Sequenced here: peripheral blood, sampled 28 days after the second AZD1222 dose. The chain joins TRBV10-3 to TRBJ2-2, with 7 bases aligning to TRBD1. This receptor was identified in an adult who received the AZD1222 COVID-19 vaccine. The CDR3 DNA reads TGTGCCATCGGGGACCGGGACAGTTCCACCGGGGAGCTGTTTTTT. It encodes CAIGDRDSSTGELFF.